Presented here are 25 T cell receptor beta chains from one specimen sequenced in a study of control samples from healthy donors and cancer patients. The repertoire was sequenced with immunoSEQ multiplex PCR; TCRdb's copy has only in-frame clones and lacks some. Among roughly 130,000 clones, 90% were seen once, and the ten largest hold approximately 2.7%. Sample: blood. Receptors were obtained from a man between 18 and 35 years old in good health.

The rearrangement joins TRBV15 to TRBJ1-5; no definite D call. V lost 0 bases to trimming and J lost 4 bases, with 7 bases between them. CDR1 and CDR2 (germline): LNHNV, YYDKDF (reference sequence). The CDR3 runs 14 residues. Here the CDR3 reads CATSRDGLNQPQHF. The CDR3 DNA sequence: TGTGCCACCAGCAGAGATGGGCTTAATCAGCCCCAGCATTTT. The complete variable domain, with remaining parts taken from reference TRBV15 and TRBJ1-5, reads DAMVIQNPRYQVTQFGKPVTLSCSQTLNHNVMYWYQQKSSQAPKLLFHYYDKDFNNEADTPDNFQSRRPNTSFCFLDIRSPGLGDTAMYLCATSRDGLNQPQHFGDGTRLSIL.

This clone was recorded once. V and J are TRBV7-3 and TRBJ2-1; 13 bases map to TRBD2. The CDR3 extends over 18 amino acids. The V segment lost 4 bases and the J segment 9 bases; nucleotides outside the gene matches: 15. Per the germline V gene, CDR1 is SGHTA and CDR2 is FQGTGA. The CDR3 sequence is CASSSGGLAGLGSGEQFF. In DNA form, the CDR3 reads TGTGCCAGCAGCTCTGGGGGACTAGCGGGGCTCGGTAGTGGTGAGCAGTTCTTC.

This chain uses TRBV18 with TRBJ1-3; D perhaps matches TRBD1 (6 bases). The V gene's germline CDR1 is KGHSH and CDR2 LQKENI. The CDR3 runs to 15 residues. Trimming stripped 1 base from V and 2 bases from J, with 9 bases between. The CDR3 nucleotides read TGTGCCAGCTCACCACAGGGGACACCTGGAAACACCATATATTTT. Translation: CASSPQGTPGNTIYF.

The chain carries TRBV28 and TRBJ1-6; 12 bases fit TRBD1. Germline V gives CDR1 MDHEN, CDR2 SYDVKM. The trim removed 2 bases at V and 10 bases at J, leaving 0 bases unmatched. The CDR3 runs 14 residues. CDR3 protein: CASSLGTGGSPLHF. The CDR3 nucleotides are TGTGCCAGCAGTTTAGGGACAGGGGGCTCACCCCTCCACTTT. The variable domain in full, completed from reference TRBV28 and TRBJ1-6, reads DVKVTQSSRYLVKRTGEKVFLECVQDMDHENMFWYRQDPGLGLRLIYFSYDVKMKEKGDIPEGYSVSREKKERFSLILESASTNQTSMYLCASSLGTGGSPLHFGNGTRLTVT.

The CDR3 reads CASSLWAVAVDEKLFF. The CDR3 DNA reads as TGTGCCAGCAGTTTATGGGCCGTAGCGGTGGATGAAAAACTGTTTTTT. The chain uses TRBV28 and TRBJ1-4; no clear D. The germline gives CDR1 MDHEN, CDR2 SYDVKM. CDR3 length equals 16 residues. Deletions cut 0 bases from V and 6 bases from J, with 14 bases between.

The genes are TRBV28 and TRBJ2-4; maybe TRBD1 (6 bases). This CDR3 is built from 11 residues. V dropped 8 bases and J dropped 11 bases, with 13 bases sitting between them. The V gene's germline CDR1 is MDHEN and CDR2 SYDVKM. The CDR3 sequence is CASAQQGFQYF. The CDR3 DNA reads as TGTGCCAGCGCCCAACAGGGTTTTCAGTACTTC.

This chain links TRBV29-1 with TRBJ2-1, with a possible D match to TRBD1 (6 bases). Trimming removed 3 bases from V and 6 bases from J, with 6 bases in between. Per the germline V gene, CDR1 is SQVTM and CDR2 is ANQGSEA. CDR3 length equals 11 residues. The CDR3 DNA reads TGCAGCGTTGACAGGGGCAATGAGCAGTTCTTC. Translated, it gives CSVDRGNEQFF.

The chain is built from TRBV28 and TRBJ2-3; TRBD2 matches at 10 bases. Germline V lookup: CDR1 MDHEN, CDR2 SYDVKM. The CDR3 has 10 amino acids. The CDR3 reads CSTSGDTQYF. DNA of the CDR3: TGTTCGACTAGCGGGGATACGCAGTATTTT.

This clone has a handful of counts. This sequence joins TRBV7-9 and TRBJ2-3; D is unclear. Trimming left V 1 base short and J 1 base short, with 9 bases between. This CDR3 is 15 amino acids long. The germline V gene has CDR1 SEHNR and CDR2 FQNEAQ (reference sequence). The chain's CDR3 is CASSLGTERTDTQYF. The CDR3 region has the DNA TGTGCCAGCAGCTTAGGGACGGAACGCACAGATACGCAGTATTTT. Together with reference TRBV7-9 and TRBJ2-3, the CDR3 gives the full variable domain: DTGVSQNPRHKITKRGQNVTFRCDPISEHNRLYWYRQTLGQGPEFLTYFQNEAQLEKSRLLSDRFSAERPKGSFSTLEIQRTEQGDSAMYLCASSLGTERTDTQYFGPGTRLTVL.

V and J are TRBV9 and TRBJ2-3, with 8 bases identical to TRBD1. The germline gives CDR1 SGDLS, CDR2 YYNGEE. This CDR3 is built from 16 residues. Trimming at V came to 3 bases and at J to 6 bases, leaving 12 bases not matched to a gene. CDR3 DNA sequence: TGTGCCAGCAGCGCTCGGACGGGACAGGCCATGGATACGCAGTATTTT. Translation gives CASSARTGQAMDTQYF.

The chain couples TRBV11-2 to TRBJ2-4, with D possibly TRBD1 on 6 matching bases. Germline loops: CDR1 SGHAT, CDR2 FQNNGV. The V end was cut by 1 base, the J end by 1 base, with 8 bases between. This CDR3 has 15 residues. The CDR3 sequence is CASSLVDSAKNIQYF. The CDR3 DNA reads as TGTGCCAGCAGCTTAGTGGACAGCGCCAAAAACATTCAGTACTTC.

This chain's CDR3 is CASSGAGGTRDYEQYF. The CDR3 nucleotides are TGTGCCAGTAGCGGGGCGGGGGGCACCAGGGACTACGAGCAGTACTTC. The chain links TRBV19 to TRBJ2-7; 8 bases line up with TRBD2. The length of the CDR3 is 16 residues. Germline-derived CDR1 and CDR2 are LNHDA and SQIVND (reference sequence). V lost 6 bases and J lost 3; bases outside the gene matches: 13.

This clone was seen a single time. This sequence joins TRBV6-5 and TRBJ2-3; 8 bases fit TRBD2. V lost 6 bases to trimming and J lost 1 base; unmatched junction nucleotides: 6. Per the germline V gene, CDR1 is MNHEY and CDR2 is SVGAGI. The length of the CDR3 is 15 residues. The CDR3 nucleotides are TGTGCCAGCAGCCCCGGGACTAGACGCACAGATACGCAGTATTTT. Encoded protein: CASSPGTRRTDTQYF.

V is TRBV5-1 and J is TRBJ2-2; possible D gene TRBD1, 6 bases. Per the germline V gene, CDR1 is SGHRS and CDR2 is YFSETQ. The CDR3 extends over 14 amino acids. The V gene lost 4 bases and the J gene lost 1 base, with 8 bases spanning the gap. In nucleotides, the CDR3 is TGCGCCAGCAGCGTACAGGGGAACACCGGGGAGCTGTTTTTT. Residues: CASSVQGNTGELFF. The whole variable domain, remainder taken from reference TRBV5-1 and TRBJ2-2, is KAGVTQTPRYLIKTRGQQVTLSCSPISGHRSVSWYQQTPGQGLQFLFEYFSETQRNKGNFPGRFSGRQFSNSRSEMNVSTLELGDSALYLCASSVQGNTGELFFGEGSRLTVL.

This sequence joins TRBV19 and TRBJ1-4; D gene unclear. This CDR3 is built from 13 residues. CDR1 LNHDA and CDR2 SQIVND come from the germline V gene (reference sequence). Trimming stripped 8 bases from V and 0 bases from J, with 7 bases between. The DNA for the CDR3 is TGTGCCAGTCAGACGGCAACTAATGAAAAACTGTTTTTT. Its protein product is CASQTATNEKLFF.

This chain links TRBV19 with TRBJ2-3, with D maybe TRBD2 (5 bases). Germline lookup yields CDR1 LNHDA and CDR2 SQIVND (reference sequence). The CDR3 sequence is 14 residues long. V dropped 0 bases and J dropped 3 bases, with 7 bases sitting between them. The CDR3 bases are TGTGCCAGTAGTATAGAGCCGGGGACAGATACGCAGTATTTT. Its translation is CASSIEPGTDTQYF.

The chain uses TRBV29-1 and TRBJ1-2, with 8 bases matching TRBD1. The CDR3 sequence is 13 residues long. Germline-derived CDR1 and CDR2 are SQVTM and ANQGSEA. The J segment lost 5 bases and the V segment lost 4 bases, leaving 6 bases of the junction unmatched. CDR3 sequence reads: CSVVLQGVYGYTF. As DNA, the CDR3 is TGCAGCGTTGTGTTACAGGGGGTTTATGGCTACACCTTC.

V and J are TRBV7-2 and TRBJ2-7; tentatively, D is TRBD1 (6 bases). There are 17 residues in the CDR3. Germline CDR1 and CDR2: SGHTA and FQGNSA. V was cut by 6 bases and J by 0 bases, with 21 bases left in between. CDR3 DNA: TGTGCCAGCAGTCCCCCGAGGGGGTTCTCCATCTCCTACGAGCAGTACTTC. This codes for CASSPPRGFSISYEQYF.

V and J are TRBV14 and TRBJ1-5, with D hard to call. Trimming shortened V by 0 bases and J by 6 bases, and 6 bases separated the two germline ends. The CDR3 length is 13 residues. Germline CDR1 is SGHDN and CDR2 is FVKESK. This chain's CDR3 is CASSQDLGQPQHF. DNA for the CDR3: TGTGCCAGCAGCCAAGATCTGGGTCAGCCCCAGCATTTT.

The rearrangement uses TRBV4-3 and TRBJ2-1; a weak D match, TRBD2 (6 bases). V was cut by 0 bases and J by 4 bases, with 10 bases left in between. Germline loops: CDR1 LGHNA, CDR2 YSLEER. CDR3 size: 15 residues. DNA of the CDR3: TGCGCCAGCAGCCAAGAAGGCGGGGTTTACAATGAGCAGTTCTTC. This translates into CASSQEGGVYNEQFF.

The chain employs TRBV7-2 and TRBJ1-3, with D possibly TRBD1 on 5 matching bases. The germline V gene encodes CDR1 SGHTA and CDR2 FQGNSA. The V gene lost 2 bases and the J gene lost 2 bases, with 16 bases spanning the gap. CDR3 length: 17 residues. CDR3 residues: CASSLYRSWGPGNTIYF. CDR3 coding DNA: TGTGCCAGCAGCTTATATCGTAGCTGGGGCCCTGGAAACACCATATATTTT.

CDR3 coding DNA: TGTGCCAGCAGCAGACCGGGACAGGGGGCTTACGAGCAGTACTTC. It yields the protein CASSRPGQGAYEQYF. The chain combines TRBV7-9 with TRBJ2-7, with 12 nucleotides matching TRBD1. The V segment lost 5 bases and the J segment 4 bases; nucleotides outside the gene matches: 6. CDR1 is SEHNR, CDR2 FQNEAQ, per germline (reference sequence). The CDR3 has 15 residues.

For the CDR3, the DNA is TGTGCCAGCAGTTTATATTGGGACAGCCAAGAGACCCAGTACTTC. Encoded protein: CASSLYWDSQETQYF. V usage is TRBV28 and J usage is TRBJ2-5; 7 nucleotides match TRBD1. The germline CDR1 and CDR2 sequences are MDHEN and SYDVKM. The CDR3 contains 15 residues. Trimming took 1 base from V and 1 from J; bases not matched to a gene: 3.

The chain is built from TRBV4-3 and TRBJ1-1; 8 bases map to TRBD1. V lost 0 bases and J lost 7; bases outside the gene matches: 4. This CDR3 region has 14 residues. Germline V gene sequence: CDR1 LGHNA, CDR2 YSLEER. The CDR3 bases are TGCGCCAGCAGCCAAGATTCAGGGGGCATTGAAGCTTTCTTT. Its translation: CASSQDSGGIEAFF.

The J gene is TRBJ2-5, the V gene TRBV6-5; possibly TRBD1 for D (6 bases). The CDR3 contains 13 residues. Trimming took 6 bases from V and 2 from J, leaving 10 bases between them. Germline CDR1 MNHEY, CDR2 SVGAGI. The CDR3 nucleotides read TGTGCCAGCAGAGAGGACAGACAAGAGACCCAGTACTTC. It translates to CASREDRQETQYF.